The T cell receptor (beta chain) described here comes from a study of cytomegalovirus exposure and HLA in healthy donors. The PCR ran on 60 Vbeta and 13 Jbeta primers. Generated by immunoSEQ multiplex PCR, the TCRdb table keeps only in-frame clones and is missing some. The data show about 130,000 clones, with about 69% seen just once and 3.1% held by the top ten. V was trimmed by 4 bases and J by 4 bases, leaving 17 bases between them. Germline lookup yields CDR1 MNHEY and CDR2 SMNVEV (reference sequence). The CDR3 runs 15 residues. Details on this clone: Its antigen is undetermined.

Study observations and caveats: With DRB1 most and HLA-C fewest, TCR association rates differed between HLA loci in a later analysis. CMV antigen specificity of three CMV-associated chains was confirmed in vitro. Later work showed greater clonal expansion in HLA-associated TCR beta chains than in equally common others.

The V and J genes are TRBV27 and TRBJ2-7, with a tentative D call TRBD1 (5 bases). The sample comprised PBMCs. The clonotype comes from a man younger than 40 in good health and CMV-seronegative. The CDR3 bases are TGTGCCAGCAGTTCGGACACCACTTGGGGTTACGAGCAGTACTTC. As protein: CASSSDTTWGYEQYF.